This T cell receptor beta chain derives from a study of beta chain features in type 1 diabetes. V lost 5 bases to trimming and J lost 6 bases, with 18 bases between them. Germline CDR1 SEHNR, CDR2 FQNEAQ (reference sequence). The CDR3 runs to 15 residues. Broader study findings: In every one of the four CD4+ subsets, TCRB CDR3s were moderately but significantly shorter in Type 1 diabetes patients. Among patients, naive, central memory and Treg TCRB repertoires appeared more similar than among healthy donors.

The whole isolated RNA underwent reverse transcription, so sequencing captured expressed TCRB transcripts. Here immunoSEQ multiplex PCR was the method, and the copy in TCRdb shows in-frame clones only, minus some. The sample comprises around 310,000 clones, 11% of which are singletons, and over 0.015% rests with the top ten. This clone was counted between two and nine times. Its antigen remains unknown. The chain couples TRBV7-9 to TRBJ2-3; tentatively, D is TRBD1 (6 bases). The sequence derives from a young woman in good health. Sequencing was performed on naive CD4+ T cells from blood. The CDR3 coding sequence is TGTGCCAGCAGCGGAGCCATTACAGGGTCGGATACGCAGTATTTT. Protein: CASSGAITGSDTQYF.